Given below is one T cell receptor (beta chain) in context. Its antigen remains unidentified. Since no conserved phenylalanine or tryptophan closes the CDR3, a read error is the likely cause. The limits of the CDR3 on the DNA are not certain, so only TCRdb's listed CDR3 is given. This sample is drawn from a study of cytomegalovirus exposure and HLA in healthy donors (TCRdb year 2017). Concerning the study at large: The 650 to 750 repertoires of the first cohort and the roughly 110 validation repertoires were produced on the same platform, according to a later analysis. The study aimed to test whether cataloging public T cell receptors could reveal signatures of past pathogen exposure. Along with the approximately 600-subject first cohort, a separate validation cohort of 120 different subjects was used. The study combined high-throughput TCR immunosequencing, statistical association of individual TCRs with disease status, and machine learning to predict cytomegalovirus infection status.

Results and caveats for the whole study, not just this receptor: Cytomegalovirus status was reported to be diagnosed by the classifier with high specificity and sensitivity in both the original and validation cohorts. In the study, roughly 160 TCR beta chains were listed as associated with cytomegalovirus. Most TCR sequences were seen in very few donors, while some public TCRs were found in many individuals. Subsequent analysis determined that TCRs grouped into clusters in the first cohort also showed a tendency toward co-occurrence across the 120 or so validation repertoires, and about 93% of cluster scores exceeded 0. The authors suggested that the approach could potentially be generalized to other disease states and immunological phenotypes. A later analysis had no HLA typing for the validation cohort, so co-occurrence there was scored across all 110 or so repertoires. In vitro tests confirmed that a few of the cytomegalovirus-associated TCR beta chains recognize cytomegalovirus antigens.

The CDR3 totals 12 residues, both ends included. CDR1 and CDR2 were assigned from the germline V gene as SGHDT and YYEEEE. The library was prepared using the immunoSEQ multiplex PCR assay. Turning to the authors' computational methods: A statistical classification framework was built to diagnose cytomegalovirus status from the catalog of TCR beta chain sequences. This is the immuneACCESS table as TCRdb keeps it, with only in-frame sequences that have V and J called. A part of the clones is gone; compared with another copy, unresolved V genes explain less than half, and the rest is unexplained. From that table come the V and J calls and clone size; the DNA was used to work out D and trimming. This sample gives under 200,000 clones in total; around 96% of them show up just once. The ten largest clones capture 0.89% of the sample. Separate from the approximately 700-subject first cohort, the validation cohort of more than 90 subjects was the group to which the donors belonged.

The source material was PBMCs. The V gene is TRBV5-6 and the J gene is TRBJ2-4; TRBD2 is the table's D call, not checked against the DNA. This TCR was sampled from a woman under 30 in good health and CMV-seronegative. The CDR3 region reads CASSRLAGDILV.